This TCR beta chain was sequenced during a study of Tregs in tolerant kidney transplant recipients. Findings and limits, study-wide: No direct test of biological reproducibility was done here. Nucleotide sequences could not be compared across some patients' samples due to primer changes. Antigen-driven expansion was suggested because donor-specific Tregs expanded more than all Tregs in tolerant patients.

With regard to this clone: Its antigen is unknown.

Unstimulated regulatory T cells (CD4+CD25+CD127-), CD4+CD25- non-regulatory cells, CD4 and CD8 cells were FACS-sorted from thawed PBMCs. Generated by immunoSEQ multiplex PCR, the TCRdb table keeps only in-frame clones and is missing some. The table has more than 75,000 clones, roughly 93% seen once. The CDR3 length is 14 residues. Germline V gives CDR1 LGHNA, CDR2 YNFKEQ. Trimming shortened V by 4 bases and J by 0 bases, and 8 bases separated the two germline ends. Sequencing was performed on CD4+ T cells from blood, taken before the transplant. The clonotype was recovered from a human donor who received a combined kidney and bone marrow transplant. This chain uses TRBV4-2 with TRBJ2-3; maybe TRBD1 (5 bases). CDR3 sequence: CASSRTPSTDTQYF. The CDR3 DNA follows: TGTGCCAGCAGCCGGACACCTAGCACAGATACGCAGTATTTT.